The clone carrying this TCR beta chain was counted only a few times. Its antigen remains unknown. The source of the sample is a study of regulatory T cells in long-lasting Graves disease. Whole-study context: Persistence in Graves' disease required over 5 years of antithyroid drugs plus positive TSH receptor antibodies.

The time point was: persistent/refractory GD, antithyroid drugs over 5 years with positive TRAb. The TCR library was prepared using RNA isolated from PBMCs. To make TCR beta libraries, researchers used iRepertoire HTBI primers and Arm-PCR of CDR3 regions. Each CDR3 protein gets one entry after TCRdb re-called the multiplex PCR reads with MiXCR. This sample carries 420,000 or so distinct CDR3 sequences, about 20% of them seen once, and the ten largest clones take around 24%. Germline assignment: CDR1 DFQATT and CDR2 SNEGSKA (reference sequence). The V end lost 6 bases, the J end lost 2 bases, and 16 bases lay between the germline ends. The CDR3 is 14 amino acids. Notes on the study in general: Patients with persistent disease shared around 2,700 public clonotypes, outpacing the approximately 870 shared by new patients.

The chain joins TRBV20-1 to TRBJ1-2; unclear D gene. This sequence originates from a female donor with Graves disease. The sequencing here drew on peripheral blood mononuclear cells (PBMCs), taken when the disease was refractory, from a patient treated with antithyroid drugs. CDR3 coding DNA: TGCAGTGCACCCCCCCCTACTCCGAACTATGGCTACACCTTC. It encodes CSAPPPTPNYGYTF.